This TCR beta chain was sequenced in a study of PD-1 blockade in classical Hodgkin lymphoma. The time point denotes: cycle 4 day 1 (C4D1), after around six weeks of nivolumab. In every patient, relapse followed autologous stem cell transplantation, while exposure to brentuximab vedotin differed. Profiling relied on immunoSEQ multiplex PCR, and the TCRdb table lists in-frame clones only, not all of them. The repertoire holds approximately 17,000 clones, with about 71% as singletons. The germline V gene encodes CDR1 MNHEY and CDR2 SMNVEV (reference sequence). The CDR3 is made up of 12 amino acids. Trimming took off 6 bases at V and 6 bases at J, with 12 bases between the two ends.

This clonotype was obtained from a human donor with classical Hodgkin lymphoma. This rearrangement joins TRBV27 to TRBJ2-7; D is possibly TRBD1 (6 bases). Source: peripheral blood mononuclear cells (PBMCs), taken before the fourth cycle of nivolumab. Here the CDR3 reads CASRRTVSEQYF. The CDR3 DNA sequence: TGTGCCAGCAGAAGGACAGTTTCCGAGCAGTACTTC.